Sequencing of this TCR beta chain was carried out in a study of CD8+ T cells in alopecia areata. Notes on the study in general: The link between baseline CD8+ expansion and response remains uncertain with one nonresponder. Numerous clones, expanded in lesions, remained in scalp and blood during tofacitinib. Mouse data revealed clearer TCR sharing than patient data did, a gap possibly tied to HLA.

This clone was seen more than once but under ten times. Its antigen remains unidentified. The CDR3 spans 14 residues. From germline, CDR1 is SGHDN and CDR2 FVKESK. V shed 3 bases and J shed 7 bases, with 15 bases lying between them. The treatment: oral pan-JAK inhibitor, 5-10 mg twice daily. PBMCs, the starting material, were the source of sorted CD4+ and CD8+ T cells. RNA was extracted and reverse transcribed into cDNA as the sequencing template. Sequencing was performed with immunoSEQ multiplex PCR; in TCRdb, only in-frame clones are kept and a portion is missing. The profile covers roughly 60,000 clones, with about half appearing a single time and approximately 20% taken by the ten largest.

The chain links TRBV14 to TRBJ2-5; TRBD1 is a possible D gene (6 bases). This TCR derives from a human donor with alopecia areata. This specimen was CD8+ T cells sorted from blood, taken around week 37, from a patient treated with tofacitinib. The CDR3 DNA reads TGTGCCAGCAGCCAGGACAGCTTTAAGGGGACCCAGTACTTC. Translating gives CASSQDSFKGTQYF.